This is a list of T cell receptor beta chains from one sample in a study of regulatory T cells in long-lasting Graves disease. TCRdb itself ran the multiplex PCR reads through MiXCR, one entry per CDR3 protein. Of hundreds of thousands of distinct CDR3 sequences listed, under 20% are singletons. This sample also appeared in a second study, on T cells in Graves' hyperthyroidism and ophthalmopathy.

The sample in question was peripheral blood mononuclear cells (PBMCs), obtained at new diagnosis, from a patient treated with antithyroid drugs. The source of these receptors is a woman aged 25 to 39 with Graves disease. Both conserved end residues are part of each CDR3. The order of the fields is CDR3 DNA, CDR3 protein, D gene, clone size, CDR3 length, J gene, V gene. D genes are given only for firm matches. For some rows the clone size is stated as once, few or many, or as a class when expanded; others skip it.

TGTGCCAGCACCACCCTGGGACAGGGAGCCTACGAGCAGTACTTC | CASTTLGQGAYEQYF | TRBD1 | few | 15 | TRBJ2-7 | TRBV28
TGTGCCAGCAGTCCGGTACTAGTAAGTGAGCAGTTCTTC | CASSPVLVSEQFF | NA | many | 13 | TRBJ2-1 | TRBV12-3/TRBV12-4
TGCGCCAGCAGTGACTCCGGGACAGGGGGTAACGAGCAGTACTTC | CASSDSGTGGNEQYF | TRBD1 | NA | 15 | TRBJ2-7 | TRBV10-1
TGTGCCAGCAGGGAAGGGACAGGTGGACATGAAAAACTGTTTTTT | CASREGTGGHEKLFF | TRBD1 | many | 15 | TRBJ1-4 | TRBV6-1
TGCAGTGCTAGAGGCACCGGGGGTGCTTTCTTT | CSARGTGGAFF | NA | few | 11 | TRBJ1-1 | TRBV20-1
TGCAGTGCCACGGGGACTAGCGGGGGATCCTACGAGCAGTACTTC | CSATGTSGGSYEQYF | TRBD2 | NA | 15 | TRBJ2-7 | TRBV20-1
TGTGCCAGCAGCCCTAGGACGGGTGATAATTCACCCCTCCACTTT | CASSPRTGDNSPLHF | NA | NA | 15 | TRBJ1-6 | TRBV5-4
TGTGCCAGCAGTTTTAAGAACATGAACACTGAAGCTTTCTTT | CASSFKNMNTEAFF | NA | many | 14 | TRBJ1-1 | TRBV28
TGTGCCAGCAGTGGTTCCACCCCCGACATCTACAATGAGCAGTTCTTC | CASSGSTPDIYNEQFF | NA | many | 16 | TRBJ2-1 | TRBV28
TGCGCCAGCAGTCCCAGCCGGGAACCGGGGGGCTACACCTTC | CASSPSREPGGYTF | NA | NA | 14 | TRBJ1-2 | TRBV5-1
TGTGCCAGCAGCTTAGTGTCGGGAGAGGGGACCGGGGAGCTGTTTTTT | CASSLVSGEGTGELFF | NA | NA | 16 | TRBJ2-2 | TRBV11-2
TGTGCCATCAGGGGACAGGGTGGGGAGACCCAGTACTTC | CAIRGQGGETQYF | TRBD1 | many | 13 | TRBJ2-5 | TRBV10-3
TGTGCCAGTATGGGCCCGGGGGTGTGGACTGAAGCTTTCTTT | CASMGPGVWTEAFF | NA | few | 14 | TRBJ1-1 | TRBV19
TGTGCCAGCAGCTTAGATGGGGTCAAGGGAAGCATTCAGTACTTC | CASSLDGVKGSIQYF | NA | NA | 15 | TRBJ2-4 | TRBV7-2
TGCGCCAGCAGCAGGGTTGGAATGTCGAACACTGAAGCTTTCTTT | CASSRVGMSNTEAFF | NA | NA | 15 | TRBJ1-1 | TRBV7-9
TGTGCCAGCAGGAGGGTCACGTCGGGAGGGGCAGATACGCAGTATTTT | CASRRVTSGGADTQYF | TRBD2 | many | 16 | TRBJ2-3 | TRBV6-1
TGCGCCAGCAGCCAAGGTATGCAGGGCCGAGGGGAGCTGTTTTTT | CASSQGMQGRGELFF | NA | NA | 15 | TRBJ2-2 | TRBV4-1
TGTGCCAGTAGTATAGATCAGAGGTCGAGACCCCAGCGACACATAATTTCCTACAATGAGCAGTTCTTC | CASSIDQRSRPQRHIISYNEQFF | NA | few | 23 | TRBJ2-1 | TRBV19
TGTGCCAGCTCACAATCAACGGCGGGAGGCGGCAATGAGCAGTTCTTC | CASSQSTAGGGNEQFF | TRBD2 | many | 16 | TRBJ2-1 | TRBV18
TGTGCCAGCAGCCAGACACTTAATCAGCCCCAGCATTTT | CASSQTLNQPQHF | NA | NA | 13 | TRBJ1-5 | TRBV2
TGTGCCAGCAGTTACTCTATTGGGCGGGAGGCCGCCGGGTCCACAGATACGCAGTATTTT | CASSYSIGREAAGSTDTQYF | TRBD2 | many | 20 | TRBJ2-3 | TRBV6-2/TRBV6-3
TGTGCCAGCCGACAGGGGGCGAGGAACGAGCAGTACTTC | CASRQGARNEQYF | TRBD1 | many | 13 | TRBJ2-7 | TRBV28
TGTGCCAGCAGTGGGGGCGGGAAATCAGAGAACACTGAAGCTTTCTTT | CASSGGGKSENTEAFF | NA | many | 16 | TRBJ1-1 | TRBV2
TGTGCCAGCAGCTTACAGGTCTATGAGCAGTTCTTC | CASSLQVYEQFF | NA | many | 12 | TRBJ2-1 | TRBV7-2
TGTGCCAGCAGCTTAAGGGGCTCTGAGCAGTTCTTC | CASSLRGSEQFF | NA | few | 12 | TRBJ2-1 | TRBV13
TGTGCCACCAGTGATAACCAGGGAAACATTCAGTACTTC | CATSDNQGNIQYF | NA | few | 13 | TRBJ2-4 | TRBV24-1
TGCGGTGCCCTGGACAGGGGGCGGTCAAGTGAGCAGTTCTTC | CGALDRGRSSEQFF | TRBD1 | NA | 14 | TRBJ2-1 | TRBV20-1
TGTGCCAGCAGCCCTACTAGCGTAGGCACCGGGGAGCTGTTTTTT | CASSPTSVGTGELFF | TRBD2 | many | 15 | TRBJ2-2 | TRBV7-3
TGCAGTGCTGATGCAGGGGCAGAATCTGGAAACACCATATATTTT | CSADAGAESGNTIYF | NA | NA | 15 | TRBJ1-3 | TRBV20-1
TGTGCCAGCAGTTTCCTAGCGGGCACGGGGACAGATACGCAGTATTTT | CASSFLAGTGTDTQYF | TRBD2 | many | 16 | TRBJ2-3 | TRBV12-3/TRBV12-4
TGCGCCAGCAGCTTGCGGGGAAAAGTGATCAATGAGCAGTTCTTC | CASSLRGKVINEQFF | NA | NA | 15 | TRBJ2-1 | TRBV5-1
TGTGCCAGCAGCAGAGGGTGGGGACTCAGTTACGAGCAGTACTTC | CASSRGWGLSYEQYF | NA | many | 15 | TRBJ2-7 | TRBV7-2
TGCAGCGCTCAAGGAGGCGGGAGGGCCCTCTGGGGAGAAGAGACCCAGTACTTC | CSAQGGGRALWGEETQYF | TRBD2 | NA | 18 | TRBJ2-5 | TRBV29-1
TGTGCCAGCAGTTACGACCCCGGGGGAGGCTACACCTTC | CASSYDPGGGYTF | NA | many | 13 | TRBJ1-2 | TRBV6-9
TGTGCCAGCAGTAGGCCAAATTACAATGAGCAGTTCTTC | CASSRPNYNEQFF | NA | many | 13 | TRBJ2-1 | TRBV27
TGTGCCAGCAGCTTATTGGCGGTTCCGTACAATGAGCAGTTCTTC | CASSLLAVPYNEQFF | NA | many | 15 | TRBJ2-1 | TRBV11-2
TGTGCCAGCAGCTTAACGCGGGAGTTCGCAGATACGCAGTATTTT | CASSLTREFADTQYF | TRBD2 | many | 15 | TRBJ2-3 | TRBV7-3
TGTGCCAGCAGTGTGGACAGGGGAAGCTATGACTACACCTTC | CASSVDRGSYDYTF | TRBD1 | NA | 14 | TRBJ1-2 | TRBV27
TGTGCCAGCAGGCCCCCCCGGGACAGGCTCTGGGGCTACACCTTC | CASRPPRDRLWGYTF | TRBD1 | many | 15 | TRBJ1-2 | TRBV6-1
TGTGCCAGCAGTTTACTCCCCGACAGGGCCACTGAAGCTTTCTTT | CASSLLPDRATEAFF | TRBD1 | many | 15 | TRBJ1-1 | TRBV27
TGTGCCAGCAGCTTGAGGGGACTAGCAGGGAATGAGCAGTTCTTC | CASSLRGLAGNEQFF | TRBD2 | many | 15 | TRBJ2-1 | TRBV7-9
TGTGCCATCAGTGTTGTCTCCTACGAGCAGTACTTC | CAISVVSYEQYF | NA | few | 12 | TRBJ2-7 | TRBV10-3